Below, 6 T cell receptor beta chains from the same sample are listed, as sequenced in a study of T cell clones after liver transplantation. Clones were read by immunoSEQ multiplex PCR, and TCRdb kept only the in-frame ones, dropping some. The profile shows some 80,000 clones, around four fifths of them singletons. The sample was CD4+ T cells from blood, taken 46 months after liver transplant. These receptors came from a human patient who received a liver transplant. These T cells may partly come from the graft donor.

V and J are TRBV18 and TRBJ2-3; no reliable D call. This CDR3 contains 13 residues. Germline V gives CDR1 KGHSH, CDR2 LQKENI. Trimming cost V 3 bases and J 3 bases, with 7 bases left between them. The CDR3 DNA is TGTGCCAGCTCACCGATCGGAACAGATACGCAGTATTTT. It encodes CASSPIGTDTQYF.

This chain joins TRBV6-1 and TRBJ2-3; the match to TRBD1 covers 9 bases. Germline lookup yields CDR1 MNHNS and CDR2 SASEGT. This CDR3 has 15 amino acids. Unmatched junction bases numbered 7, after V lost 5 bases and J lost 4 bases. The DNA of the CDR3 is TGTGCCAGCAGTACCACAGGGGGCTTCGCAGATACGCAGTATTTT. This translates into CASSTTGGFADTQYF.

V usage is TRBV30 and J usage is TRBJ2-5; TRBD2 matches at 7 bases. The V and J ends lost 5 bases and 5 bases, in that order; junction bases with no gene match: 2. The length of the CDR3 is 11 residues. From germline, CDR1 is GTSNPN and CDR2 SVGIG (reference sequence). The CDR3 sequence: CAWGGGETQYF. CDR3 coding DNA: TGTGCCTGGGGGGGAGGGGAGACCCAGTACTTC.

The gene calls are TRBV9 and TRBJ1-5; tentatively, D is TRBD1 (6 bases). Germline V gene sequence: CDR1 SGDLS, CDR2 YYNGEE. This CDR3 is built from 13 residues. V was clipped by 1 base and J by 4 bases, with 6 bases between them. CDR3 residues: CASSVQGNQPQHF. CDR3 DNA sequence: TGTGCCAGCAGCGTACAGGGGAATCAGCCCCAGCATTTT.

A word on this clone: One junction end disagrees with the germline gene, perhaps due to a read error. This chain joins TRBV28 and TRBJ2-7; unclear D gene. CDR1 and CDR2 from the germline V gene are MDHEN and SYDVKM. CDR3 length: 13 residues. CDR3 in DNA: TGTGCCAGCAAGCAACGGATCTCCCACGAGCAGTACTTC. Its translation: CASKQRISHEQYF.

This chain connects TRBV2 to TRBJ2-7; 7 bases line up with TRBD1. The ends lost 6 bases at V and 0 bases at J; junction bases unmatched: 8. CDR1 SNHLY and CDR2 FYNNEI come from the germline V gene. The CDR3 has 15 amino acids. CDR3 protein: CASRDRQGPSYEQYF. Written as DNA, the CDR3 is TGTGCCAGCAGGGACCGACAGGGACCCTCCTACGAGCAGTACTTC. The variable domain in full, completed from reference TRBV2 and TRBJ2-7, reads EPEVTQTPSHQVTQMGQEVILRCVPISNHLYFYWYRQILGQKVEFLVSFYNNEISEKSEIFDDQFSVERPDGSNFTLKIRSTKLEDSAMYFCASRDRQGPSYEQYFGPGTRLTVT.